At least ten counts were recorded for the clone carrying this T cell receptor (beta chain). Unique molecular identifiers were incorporated into the prepared TCRbeta library. TCRdb re-called the PCR reads with MiXCR, one entry per CDR3 protein. This sample yields some 200,000 distinct CDR3 sequences, of which approximately 11% are seen a single time; roughly 27% belongs to the top ten. This sample is drawn from a study of T-cell reconstitution after alpha-beta-depleted transplantation in children. V was clipped by 0 bases and J by 4 bases, with 15 bases between them. The CDR3 runs to 15 residues. Germline V gives CDR1 DFQATT, CDR2 SNEGSKA (reference sequence).

The rearrangement joins TRBV20-1 to TRBJ2-5; a weak D match, TRBD1 (7 bases). Sequences were derived from PBMCs, sampled before TCRalphabeta/CD19-depleted stem cell transplant. The TCR was taken from a child younger than two with acute myeloid leukemia, due to receive a stem cell transplant. The CDR3 region is CSAREAGGLIETQYF. In DNA form, the CDR3 reads TGCAGTGCTAGAGAGGCAGGGGGGTTAATAGAGACCCAGTACTTC.